This paragraph reports one TCR beta chain. There are a few counts of this clone. Its cognate antigen has yet to be identified. The input lacks base qualities; no much larger clone sits a single base away. The method was the immunoSEQ multiplex PCR assay. For the multiplex PCR, a mixture combining 60 forward primers for TCR Vbeta segments and 13 reverse primers for TCR Jbeta segments was used. The CDR3 region of rearranged TCR beta genes was amplified from genomic DNA with a multiplex PCR assay. The Illumina HiSeq System was used to sequence the amplified TCR beta libraries as 87-base-pair reads. In the source study's methods: Across the 666 repertoires, a later analysis counted around 80 million unique TCR beta chains, 8.5 million to 12 million of which were shared by at least two donors. Raw reads were error-corrected and collapsed into unique sequences by a nearest-neighbor algorithm in which closely related sequences were merged to remove PCR and sequencing errors. V, D and J gene segments were assigned by aligning CDR3 sequences to IMGT reference sequences. For a sequence to be retained, a match of at least six nucleotides to both a V gene segment and a J gene segment was required. Rearrangements were classified as productive when the CDR3 lacked stop codons and remained in frame with V and J, and all other rearrangements were classified as non-productive. CDR3 was defined according to IMGT convention as the region running from the second conserved V-encoded cysteine to the conserved J-encoded phenylalanine. The earlier analysis of around 640 of the donors excluded sequences that lacked an unambiguous match to a single V gene segment. In an earlier analysis of a few hundred of the donors, V segments were called functional above 56.7% productive rearrangements and were called segregating when the between-donor standard deviation exceeded 5%. A statistical classification framework was developed to diagnose cytomegalovirus status using the catalog of TCR beta chain sequences. V and J gene assignment, in a later analysis, came from comparing TCR nucleotide sequences with IMGT/GENE-DB human TR gene sequences. In a later analysis, CDR3 sequences and most-parsimonious VDJ recombination scenarios were assigned using the TCRdist pipeline. In a later analysis, each TCR beta chain was defined by its CDR3 amino acid sequence together with its V-gene family, and reads without a unique V-gene family were excluded. To address suspected cross-contamination and a sequencing artifact, a later analysis removed approximately 590 highly shared, low-generation-probability nucleotide sequences. In a later analysis, a clonal expansion index for each public chain was calculated from normalized within-repertoire ranks of inferred template counts. Generation probabilities in a later analysis came from a VDJ recombination model fitted to out-of-frame rearrangements, and those results were checked against IGoR. A later analysis scored TCR-TCR, TCR-HLA and TCR-CMV co-occurrence with hypergeometric tests, applying a repertoire-size bias correction to TCR pairs. To estimate false discovery rates, a later analysis permuted the HLA or CMV assignments 20 times. In a later analysis, co-occurring TCRs were grouped using DBSCAN, and TCRdist sequence similarity was added for clustering within HLA-allele-positive subsets. Repertoires with fewer than 30,000 or more than 120,000 public chains, plus five repertoires with anomalous nucleotide sharing, were excluded from co-occurrence clustering. TCRdb provides this immuneACCESS table in a form limited to in-frame rearrangements. Some clones are lacking; in checked studies, under half of them reflect an unresolved V gene, and why the rest are absent is not known. The V and J calls and clone size are taken from that table; D and trimming were inferred from the DNA. This sample has roughly 150,000 clones in its table, and roughly 84% of those were observed once. Around 1.6% of the sample is held by the ten biggest clonotypes.

The cohort comprised several hundred healthy bone marrow donors. All cohort members were sampled while nominally healthy, although unrecorded immune exposures were likely present. The donor was CMV seronegative and was included in the group of 352 seronegative cohort members. Each donor provided a peripheral blood sample, and peripheral blood mononuclear cells were used for TCR beta sequencing. Genomic DNA extraction from the blood cell samples was performed with the Qiagen DNeasy Blood Extraction Kit. These data originate in a study of cytomegalovirus exposure and HLA in healthy donors (dated by TCRdb to the late 2010s). With respect to the entire study: According to an earlier analysis of a few hundred of the donors, about 179 million T cells yielded 120 million or so unique TCR beta sequences and around 280 Gb of sequence data. An early release covering roughly 600 HLA-typed donors comprised about 290 gigabases of sequencing data and approximately 80 million unique TCR sequences. The genetic ancestry cluster associated with self-reported Caucasian donors included roughly four fifths of the 398 genotyped donors. The study aimed to test whether signatures of past pathogen exposure could be identified by cataloging public T cell receptors. The T cell repertoires of 666 subjects were profiled by immunosequencing and related to cytomegalovirus serostatus. A separate validation cohort of roughly 130 different subjects was used in addition to the 666-subject first cohort. To predict cytomegalovirus infection status, the study combined high-throughput TCR immunosequencing, statistical association of individual TCRs with disease status, and machine learning. A later analysis re-examined previously published TCR beta repertoires from just over 650 donors and added high-resolution HLA genotyping to investigate patterns of TCR occurrence. In the later analysis, no new phenotypic data were used to find candidate immune exposures; instead, reliance was placed on TCR beta sequences and their occurrence across donors. To decide whether each TCR beta V gene segment behaved as functional or pseudogenic, an earlier analysis of fewer than 750 of the donors relied on high-throughput TCR beta sequencing. Alongside the repertoire data, information on donor age, sex, ethnicity and CMV serostatus was compiled. A later genetic analysis took genome-wide SNP genotypes for about 65% of the roughly 670 donors and used that subset as a discovery cohort. Every discovery cohort repertoire had been produced on one sequencing platform. Class I and class II HLA loci were covered by the typing at four-digit resolution. The number of typed donors differed by locus: roughly 629-630 for A, B, C, DRB1 and DQB1; roughly 510 for DQA1; 600 to 610 for DPA1; and some 430 for DPB1. Roughly five DR-DQ haplotypes were treated as single units for association and clustering because of strong linkage in the cohort. Across approximately 400 genotyped donors of the cohort, an average of roughly 230,000 unique TCR beta nucleotide sequences per donor were sequenced, and roughly a sixth of those sequences were non-productive.

CDR1 and CDR2, looked up from the germline V gene, are MGHDK and SYGVNS. V is cut back by 6 bases and J by 2 bases, with 5 bases in the junction unmatched. From its cysteine to its phenylalanine, the CDR3 spans 14 amino acids. Only the CDR3 DNA is retained, 42 bases long and in frame from the first base. The investigation overall reported the following: The only immune exposure information available for the cohort was CMV serostatus. According to a later analysis, most CMV-associated TCR beta chains appeared to be HLA-restricted, and the HLA associations seemed to be driven largely by CMV exposure. The study listed 164 TCR beta chains as associated with cytomegalovirus. A further reported finding was that TCR beta sequences accurately predicted the HLA-A and HLA-B alleles for most subjects in the first cohort. The authors suggested that the approach could potentially be generalized to other disease states and immunological phenotypes. Because the 87-base-pair reads could not distinguish some IMGT-functional V segments, including TRBV6-2 and TRBV6-3, those segments were excluded. In both the original and validation cohorts, the classifier was reported to diagnose cytomegalovirus status with high specificity and sensitivity. Roughly uniform sequencing depth across donors was assumed in presence/absence analyses, although this assumption may not hold. Assigning TCR associations to individual alleles was difficult when HLA alleles, especially DR and DQ, strongly co-occurred. In a later analysis, HLA-associated TCR beta chains showed more clonal expansion and lower generation probabilities than non-associated chains that were equally common. V-gene and J-gene trimming of TCR beta chains was associated with a missense DCLRE1C variant in a later genetic analysis, and the association was replicated in an independent cohort. This cohort had only TCR beta chains sequenced, and the lack of alpha or paired-chain data limited which features could be detected. In a later analysis, TCR association rates were found to vary across HLA loci, with the most associated TCRs seen for DRB1 alleles and the fewest for HLA-C alleles. Because counts were too low, about 18 rarely observed V segments, including chromosome 9 orphons, were excluded from the earlier analysis of several hundred of the donors. A cluster of highly shared sequence variants was judged likely to represent a technical artifact of the sequencing pipeline. In vitro tests confirmed that a few of the cytomegalovirus-associated TCR beta chains recognize cytomegalovirus antigens. An earlier analysis of some 590 of the donors showed that most TCR beta V segments appeared in productive rearrangements either about 87% or about 30% of the time, which broadly matched IMGT annotations. Across donors, most TCR sequences were observed very rarely, whereas some public TCRs were present in many individuals. Several of the top co-occurrence clusters appeared to be linked to parvovirus B19, influenza, CMV and Epstein-Barr virus, according to a later analysis. Linkage disequilibrium might explain the correlated functional status among segregating V segments, but an unknown experimental factor could not be ruled out. Specific HLA alleles were associated with over 15,000 TCR beta sequences at a false discovery rate of 0.05 in a later analysis. HLA typing was unavailable for some donors at each locus, so association tests used only the typed subset. According to a later genetic analysis, donors in an Asian-associated ancestry cluster had fewer N-insertions in productive TCRs than the approximately 670-donor mean.

This clonotype was sampled from a woman between 18 and 29 years old in good health and CMV-seronegative. This chain joins TRBV25-1 to TRBJ2-7, with 9 central nucleotides matching TRBD1. What was sequenced was PBMCs. CDR3 region: CASSPTGGAYEQYF. The nucleotides read TGTGCCAGCAGCCCTACAGGGGGCGCCTACGAGCAGTACTTC.